This T cell receptor beta chain was identified during a study of blood T cells in healthy people across ages. The second PCR ran roughly 6 to 11 cycles with a sample-barcoded 5' primer and J-beta primers. MiXCR, applied by TCRdb to the 5' RACE reads, yields one record per CDR3 protein. The data show approximately 320,000 distinct CDR3 sequences, less than 30% seen once. Trimming cost V 3 bases and J 17 bases; bases outside gene matches: 7. This CDR3 is built from 12 residues. The V gene's germline CDR1 is SGHRS and CDR2 YFSETQ. This clonotype turned up a few times. The specimen sequenced was blood. The V call is TRBV5-1, the J call TRBJ2-6; 8 bases agree with TRBD1. The sequence derives from a woman in her 70s in good health. CDR3 protein: CASSYSGQGVTF. The CDR3, as DNA: TGCGCCAGCAGCTACTCCGGACAGGGTGTGACTTTC.